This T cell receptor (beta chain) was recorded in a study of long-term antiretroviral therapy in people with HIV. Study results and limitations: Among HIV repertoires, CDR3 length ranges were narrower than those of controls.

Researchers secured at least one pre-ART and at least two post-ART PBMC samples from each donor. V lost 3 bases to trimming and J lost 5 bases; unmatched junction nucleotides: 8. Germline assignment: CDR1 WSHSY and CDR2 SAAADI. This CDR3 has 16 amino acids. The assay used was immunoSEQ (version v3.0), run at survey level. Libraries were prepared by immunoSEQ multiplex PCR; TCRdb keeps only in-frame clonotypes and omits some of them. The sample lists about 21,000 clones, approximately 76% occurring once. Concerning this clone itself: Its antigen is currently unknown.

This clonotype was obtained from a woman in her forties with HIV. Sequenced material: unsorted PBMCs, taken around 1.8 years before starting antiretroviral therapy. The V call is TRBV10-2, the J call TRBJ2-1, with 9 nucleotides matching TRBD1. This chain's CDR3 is CASSDLRQGVDNEQFF. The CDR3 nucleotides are TGCGCCAGCAGTGACCTCAGACAGGGGGTGGACAATGAGCAGTTCTTC.